The table lists the clone carrying this T cell receptor beta chain with a count of one. This record comes from a study of blood T cell repertoires in COVID-19. The germline CDR1 and CDR2 sequences are SEHNR and FQNEAQ (reference sequence). V was pared by 4 bases and J by 1 base, with 13 bases of the junction left unmatched. This CDR3 is built from 17 residues. Here immunoSEQ multiplex PCR was the method, and the copy in TCRdb shows in-frame clones only, minus some. The table lists about 440,000 clones, 70% to 90% of them singletons. This clonotype was obtained from a woman under 30 with acute COVID-19. The gene calls are TRBV7-9 and TRBJ2-7; 7 positions match TRBD2. Specimen: PBMCs or T cells enriched from blood (not recorded which). The CDR3 spells CASSSHEGLAASYEQYF. The CDR3 bases are TGTGCCAGCAGCTCTCATGAGGGGCTAGCGGCATCCTACGAGCAGTACTTC.